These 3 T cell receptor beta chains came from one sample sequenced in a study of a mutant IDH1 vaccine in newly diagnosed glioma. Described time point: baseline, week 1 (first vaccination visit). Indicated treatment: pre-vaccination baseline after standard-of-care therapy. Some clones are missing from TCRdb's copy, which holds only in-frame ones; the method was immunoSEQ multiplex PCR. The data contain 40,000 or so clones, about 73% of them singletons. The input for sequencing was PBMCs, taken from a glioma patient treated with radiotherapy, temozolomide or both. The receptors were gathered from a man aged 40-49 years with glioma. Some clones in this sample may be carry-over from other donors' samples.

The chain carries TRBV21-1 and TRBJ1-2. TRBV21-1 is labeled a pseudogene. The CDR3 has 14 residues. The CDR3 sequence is CASSKRDRNYGYTF. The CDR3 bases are TGTGCCAGCAGCAAGCGGGACCGCAACTATGGCTACACCTTC.

The CDR3 protein is CASSLEGGQANTGELFF. The CDR3 DNA sequence: TGCGCCAGCAGCTTGGAGGGGGGACAGGCGAACACCGGGGAGCTGTTTTTT. The chain couples TRBV5-1 to TRBJ2-2; TRBD1 matches 8 bases. The germline V gene has CDR1 SGHRS and CDR2 YFSETQ. The CDR3 contains 17 residues. The V and J ends lost 0 bases and 0 bases, in that order; junction bases with no gene match: 4.

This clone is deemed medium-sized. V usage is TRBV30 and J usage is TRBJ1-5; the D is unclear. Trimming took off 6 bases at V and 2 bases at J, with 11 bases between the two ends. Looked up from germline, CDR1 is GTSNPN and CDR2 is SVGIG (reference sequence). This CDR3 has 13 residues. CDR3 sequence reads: CACDEVGNQPQHF. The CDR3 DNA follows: TGTGCCTGTGACGAGGTTGGCAATCAGCCCCAGCATTTT.